A single sample gave rise to the 10 T cell receptor beta chains below, sequenced in a study of beta chain features in type 1 diabetes. General observations from the study: Patients with Type 1 diabetes showed moderately but significantly shorter TCRB CDR3s in all four CD4+ subsets.

Antigens of these TCRs are unknown. The whole isolated RNA underwent reverse transcription, so sequencing captured expressed TCRB transcripts. Sequencing used immunoSEQ multiplex PCR; TCRdb keeps in-frame clones, though not all of them. The sample lists some 660,000 clones, about 14% occurring once. Sequencing was performed on naive CD4+ T cells from blood. The origin of the receptors is a man between 18 and 35 years old with type 1 diabetes.

The V call is TRBV28, the J call TRBJ2-2; 7 nucleotides line up with TRBD1. V was pared by 8 bases and J by 2 bases, with 5 bases of the junction left unmatched. Germline loops: CDR1 MDHEN, CDR2 SYDVKM. The CDR3 has 14 residues. The CDR3 here is CASVDRINTGELFF. CDR3 DNA sequence: TGTGCCAGCGTGGACAGGATCAACACCGGGGAGCTGTTTTTT.

Worth noting for this clone: Its ends do not fully match the called genes, so a read error is possible. J is TRBJ2-3 and V is TRBV7-7; D is possibly TRBD2 (7 bases). The CDR3 has 16 residues. Germline CDR1 reads SSHAT; CDR2 reads FNYEAQ (reference sequence). This CDR3 reads CASSPAGALGTDTQYF. In DNA form, the CDR3 reads TGTGCTAGCAGCCCCGCGGGGGCGTTGGGCACAGATACGCAGTATTTT.

This clone was detected only a few times. This CDR3 reads CASKAWELFF. The CDR3 DNA sequence: TGTGCCAGCAAGGCTTGGGAGCTGTTTTTT. The V gene is TRBV2, the J gene TRBJ2-2, with unresolved D. With 7 bases removed from V and 9 bases from J, the gap between germline ends came to 6 bases. Germline V gene lookup returns CDR1 SNHLY and CDR2 FYNNEI. The CDR3 consists of 10 residues.

This clone was detected only a few times. This chain uses TRBV29-1 with TRBJ2-7; 10 nucleotides line up with TRBD1. Germline CDR1 SQVTM, CDR2 ANQGSEA. The V gene end was trimmed by 6 bases and the J gene end by 0 bases; junction bases not matched to a gene: 8. The CDR3 is made up of 15 amino acids. The CDR3 coding sequence is TGCAGCGTCCGCCGACAGGGGGCGATCTCCTACGAGCAGTACTTC. Translating gives CSVRRQGAISYEQYF.

CDR3 nucleotides: TGTGCCAGCATCGGGCAGGGAGGCACTGAAGCTTTCTTT. Amino acid sequence: CASIGQGGTEAFF. This chain joins TRBV2 and TRBJ1-1; TRBD1 might be the D (5 bases). V lost 7 bases to trimming and J lost 4 bases, with 13 bases between them. The CDR3 sequence is 13 residues long. Germline V gene lookup returns CDR1 SNHLY and CDR2 FYNNEI.

This clone appeared a few times. This chain joins TRBV4-3 and TRBJ2-7; D call uncertain. Germline values: CDR1 LGHNA, CDR2 YSLEER. The CDR3 totals 14 residues. V was shortened by 0 bases and J by 3 bases, with 9 bases between the two germline ends. In nucleotides, the CDR3 is TGCGCCAGCAGCCAAGAACGGCTAGGCTACGAGCAGTACTTC. The encoded protein is CASSQERLGYEQYF.

The CDR3 sequence: CAWSLARGAQPQHF. The CDR3 coding sequence is TGTGCCTGGAGTTTGGCCCGGGGGGCTCAGCCCCAGCATTTT. The V gene is TRBV30, the J gene TRBJ1-5; tentatively, D is TRBD1 (6 bases). Deletions cut 2 bases from V and 6 bases from J, with 14 bases between. From germline, CDR1 is GTSNPN and CDR2 SVGIG (reference sequence). This CDR3 spans 14 amino acids.

This clone was seen a handful of times. V usage is TRBV30 and J usage is TRBJ2-1; D gene ambiguous. This CDR3 is 12 amino acids long. CDR1 and CDR2 from the germline V gene are GTSNPN and SVGIG (reference sequence). V lost 3 bases, J lost 9 bases, and 12 bases lay in between. DNA for the CDR3: TGTGCCTGGAGCCCAGCTATACGTGAGCAGTTCTTC. Translating gives CAWSPAIREQFF.

Notes on this clone: Other DNA sequences of this sample code for an identical CDR3. The J gene is TRBJ1-2, the V gene TRBV28; no reliable D call. Trimming took 2 bases from V and 2 from J, leaving 3 bases between them. Germline-derived CDR1 and CDR2 are MDHEN and SYDVKM. The CDR3 sequence is 12 residues long. The CDR3 loop reads CASSLTNYGYTF. The CDR3 coding sequence is TGTGCCAGCAGTTTAACAAACTATGGCTACACCTTC.

This chain uses TRBV6-6 with TRBJ2-7; D perhaps matches TRBD1 (5 bases). V was trimmed by 2 bases and J by 3 bases, leaving 8 bases between them. The CDR3 contains 13 residues. The germline gives CDR1 MNHNY, CDR2 SVGAGI (reference sequence). CDR3 in amino acids: CASSYDSYYEQYF. The CDR3 DNA sequence: TGTGCCAGCAGTTACGACAGCTACTACGAGCAGTACTTC.